Listed here are 27 T cell receptor beta chains from one sample, sequenced in a study of response to subunit inactivated influenza vaccine. TCRdb called the RT-PCR reads again in MiXCR, with one record for every CDR3 protein. The sample gives about 520,000 distinct CDR3 sequences, 25% of which show up once; 1.5% to 2% is in the top ten. Sequencing used CD4+ T cells sorted from PBMCs, obtained about 5 days after vaccination. The receptors derive from a man aged 45-65 years who received an inactivated influenza vaccine.

This chain links TRBV29-1 with TRBJ1-5; tentative D call: TRBD1 (6 bases). The CDR3 runs to 13 residues. V lost 4 bases and J 4 bases, leaving 11 bases between the germline ends. Per the germline V gene, CDR1 is SQVTM and CDR2 is ANQGSEA. CDR3 DNA sequence: TGCAGCGTTGGGGGGACACGAAATCAGCCCCAGCATTTT. Protein product: CSVGGTRNQPQHF.

This chain joins TRBV5-1 and TRBJ1-1; D gene uncertain. With 1 base removed from V and 11 bases from J, the gap between germline ends came to 15 bases. CDR3 length: 13 amino acids. Per germline, CDR1 SGHRS and CDR2 YFSETQ. CDR3 sequence: CASSLPGPPGAFF. DNA for the CDR3: TGCGCCAGCAGCTTGCCTGGGCCTCCGGGCGCTTTCTTT. The variable domain in full, with the rest retrieved from reference TRBV5-1 and TRBJ1-1, is KAGVTQTPRYLIKTRGQQVTLSCSPISGHRSVSWYQQTPGQGLQFLFEYFSETQRNKGNFPGRFSGRQFSNSRSEMNVSTLELGDSALYLCASSLPGPPGAFFGQGTRLTVV.

V usage is TRBV10-3 and J usage is TRBJ1-1; 7 positions match TRBD1. This CDR3 has 13 residues. Germline CDR1 reads ENHRY; CDR2 reads SYGVKD. Trimming took 8 bases from V and 3 from J; bases not matched to a gene: 6. The DNA for the CDR3 is TGTGCCATCGCGACAGGGACCTACACTGAAGCTTTCTTT. Translated: CAIATGTYTEAFF.

The chain joins TRBV4-2 to TRBJ1-3; 7 bases agree with TRBD1. The trim removed 0 bases at V and 5 bases at J, leaving 10 bases unmatched. The CDR3 runs 17 residues. The germline gives CDR1 LGHNA, CDR2 YNFKEQ. The CDR3 sequence is CASSQEWAGGTRNTIYF. The CDR3 DNA sequence: TGTGCCAGCAGCCAAGAATGGGCAGGGGGAACTCGAAACACCATATATTTT.

The table lists this clonotype with a few counts. This chain joins TRBV20-1 and TRBJ2-7; weak D call: TRBD2 (6 bases). This CDR3 contains 12 residues. V was trimmed by 2 bases and J by 4 bases, leaving 9 bases between them. The germline CDR1 and CDR2 sequences are DFQATT and SNEGSKA (reference sequence). CDR3 sequence (DNA): TGCAGTGCTAGATTACGGGGGTACGAGCAGTACTTC. Translating gives CSARLRGYEQYF.

The chain couples TRBV18 to TRBJ2-7; possibly TRBD1 for D (6 bases). The CDR3 has 14 amino acids. Trimming stripped 4 bases from V and 6 bases from J, with 16 bases between. Germline CDR1 is KGHSH and CDR2 is LQKENI. For the CDR3, the DNA is TGTGCCAGCTCACAGCCGGGACAAGGGTTCGAGCAGTACTTC. Translated, it gives CASSQPGQGFEQYF.

This clonotype was seen more than once but under ten times. The CDR3 spells CASGKGFRETQYF. The DNA for the CDR3 is TGTGCCAGCGGCAAAGGGTTTCGAGAGACCCAGTACTTC. The genes are TRBV11-1 and TRBJ2-5; D uncertain. The CDR3 length is 13 residues. Germline assignment: CDR1 SGHAT and CDR2 FQDESV (reference sequence). Trimming took 8 bases from V and 4 from J, leaving 14 bases between them.

This chain links TRBV28 with TRBJ2-7; D tentatively fits TRBD1 or TRBD2 (5 bases each). V lost 4 bases, J lost 4 bases, and 14 bases lay in between. This CDR3 has 14 residues. Looked up from germline, CDR1 is MDHEN and CDR2 is SYDVKM. Written as DNA, the CDR3 is TGTGCCAGCAGTTCCCGGGAACAGGTTTACGAGCAGTACTTC. Its protein is CASSSREQVYEQYF.

This clonotype was counted only a few times. The rearrangement links TRBV5-1 to TRBJ2-1; 10 bases fit TRBD2. The CDR3 is 15 amino acids. V lost 3 bases, J lost 9 bases, and 9 bases stayed unmatched. The V gene's germline CDR1 is SGHRS and CDR2 YFSETQ. The CDR3 sequence: CASSSASGGRGEQFF. CDR3 in DNA: TGCGCCAGCAGCTCAGCTAGCGGGGGCCGAGGTGAGCAGTTCTTC.

The V gene is TRBV7-8, the J gene TRBJ2-4; no clear D. Germline lookup yields CDR1 SGHVS and CDR2 FQNEAQ. Trimming removed 1 base from V and 6 bases from J, with 7 bases in between. The CDR3 is 13 residues long. CDR3: CASSLGASNIQYF. CDR3 DNA: TGTGCCAGCAGCTTAGGGGCTTCAAACATTCAGTACTTC.

This clonotype was observed a handful of times. The rearrangement uses TRBV21-1 and TRBJ2-3; the DNA was not compared with TRBD1, the D call given in the table. TRBV21-1 is noted as a pseudogene. The CDR3 spans 15 residues. CDR3 residues: CATGVGPYTPDTQYF. The DNA of the CDR3 is TGTGCCACCGGGGTAGGACCTTACACCCCAGATACGCAGTATTTT.

The sample holds a few counts of this clonotype. CDR3 DNA sequence: TGTGCCAGCAGTCCCGGGACTCCGGGGCTTACGCAGTATTTT. It is translated as CASSPGTPGLTQYF. The gene calls are TRBV12-3 or TRBV12-4 and TRBJ2-3, with D tentatively TRBD2 (6 bases). The CDR3 contains 14 residues. V lost 5 bases, J lost 8 bases, and 17 bases lay in between.

This clonotype was picked up a small number of times. This CDR3 is CASSVRDRATEAFF. CDR3 coding DNA: TGCGCCAGCAGCGTACGGGACAGGGCCACTGAAGCTTTCTTT. The chain employs TRBV5-1 and TRBJ1-1; TRBD1 agrees at 9 bases. The germline V gene has CDR1 SGHRS and CDR2 YFSETQ. V was pared by 4 bases and J by 4 bases, with 5 bases of the junction left unmatched. The CDR3 has 14 residues.

This clonotype was seen many times. V gene TRBV7-8 combines with J gene TRBJ2-3; D gene uncertain. V lost 2 bases to trimming and J lost 0 bases, with 12 bases between them. From germline, CDR1 is SGHVS and CDR2 FQNEAQ. CDR3 length: 16 amino acids. The CDR3 nucleotides are TGTGCCAGCAGCTTACGTCCAGCCCTGAGCACAGATACGCAGTATTTT. Translation: CASSLRPALSTDTQYF.

This clonotype has only a few counts. The chain employs TRBV6-5 and TRBJ2-2; D gene uncertain. Germline CDR1 and CDR2: MNHEY and SVGAGI. The CDR3 runs 16 residues. V was pared by 4 bases and J by 0 bases, with 12 bases between. The CDR3 region is CASSSRQRANTGELFF. As DNA, the CDR3 is TGTGCCAGCAGTTCCCGACAACGGGCGAACACCGGGGAGCTGTTTTTT.

In this sample, this clonotype turned up a few times. This rearrangement joins TRBV20-1 to TRBJ2-7; D gene unclear. The germline V gene has CDR1 DFQATT and CDR2 SNEGSKA (reference sequence). The CDR3 extends over 13 amino acids. Trimming shortened V by 6 bases and J by 5 bases, and 17 bases separated the two germline ends. The CDR3 nucleotides are TGCAGTGCCACGGACCTAAAGGACCACGAGCAGTACTTC. Amino acids: CSATDLKDHEQYF.

This clonotype turned up a few times. The chain couples TRBV4-1 to TRBJ2-5, with 7 bases lining up with TRBD2. CDR1 is MGHRA and CDR2 is YSYEKL in the germline V gene. This CDR3 is built from 15 residues. With V trimmed by 2 bases and J by 5 bases, 8 bases remained unmatched. CDR3 protein: CASSQLAGGFETQYF. The CDR3, as DNA: TGCGCCAGCAGCCAATTAGCGGGTGGCTTCGAGACCCAGTACTTC.

Ten or more counts support this clonotype. V usage is TRBV20-1 and J usage is TRBJ2-1; TRBD2 matches 13 bases. The CDR3 covers 15 residues. From germline, CDR1 is DFQATT and CDR2 SNEGSKA (reference sequence). The V and J ends lost 2 bases and 4 bases, in that order; junction bases with no gene match: 2. The chain's CDR3 is CSARLGLAGYNEQFF. CDR3 sequence (DNA): TGCAGTGCTAGATTGGGACTAGCGGGGTACAATGAGCAGTTCTTC.

This clonotype has a count of ten or more. The chain is built from TRBV12-3 or TRBV12-4 and TRBJ2-1; D is unresolved. Trimming left V 4 bases short and J 3 bases short, with 10 bases between. The CDR3 has 14 residues. The CDR3 sequence is CASSYSRIYNEQFF. CDR3 DNA sequence: TGTGCCAGCAGTTATTCCAGGATCTACAATGAGCAGTTCTTC.

The sample holds one count of this clonotype. This chain links TRBV7-9 with TRBJ2-1; 7 bases line up with TRBD1. Looked up from germline, CDR1 is SEHNR and CDR2 is FQNEAQ (reference sequence). After removal of 1 base from V and 8 bases from J, the junction contained 5 bases not matched to a gene. This CDR3 is built from 14 residues. The CDR3 region is CASSLEGQFHEQFF. For the CDR3, the DNA is TGTGCCAGCAGCTTAGAGGGACAGTTCCATGAGCAGTTCTTC.

As to this clonotype: The junction departs from germline at one end; a sequencing error may be responsible. The chain has TRBV5-1 and TRBJ2-6; a weak D match, TRBD1 (5 bases). The CDR3 sequence is 15 residues long. Per germline, CDR1 SGHRS and CDR2 YFSETQ. The CDR3 spells CASSLGAPGANVLTF. The CDR3 region has the DNA TGCGCCAGCAGCTTGGGGGCACCTGGGGCCAACGTCCTAACTTTC. Together with reference TRBV5-1 and TRBJ2-6, the CDR3 gives the full variable domain: KAGVTQTPRYLIKTRGQQVTLSCSPISGHRSVSWYQQTPGQGLQFLFEYFSETQRNKGNFPGRFSGRQFSNSRSEMNVSTLELGDSALYLCASSLGAPGANVLTFGAGSRLTVL.

The chain recombines TRBV12-3 or TRBV12-4 with TRBJ2-7, with D perhaps matching TRBD1 (7 bases). V was shortened by 5 bases and J by 6 bases, with 20 bases between the two germline ends. This CDR3 is 15 amino acids long. The CDR3 DNA follows: TGTGCCAGCAGTCCCGCGTCCCAGGGGGGAGGCGAGCAGTACTTC. Amino acids: CASSPASQGGGEQYF.

In this sample, this clonotype turned up a few times. The rearrangement joins TRBV29-1 to TRBJ2-7; D might be TRBD2 (7 bases). Trimming took off 5 bases at V and 5 bases at J, with 16 bases between the two ends. CDR3 size: 13 residues. The germline V gene encodes CDR1 SQVTM and CDR2 ANQGSEA. Written as DNA, the CDR3 is TGCAGCGTTAGTTTCCGGGGGGCGGACGAGCAGTACTTC. It codes for CSVSFRGADEQYF.

V gene TRBV20-1 combines with J gene TRBJ2-4; D is tentatively TRBD1 or TRBD2 (5 bases each). CDR1 is DFQATT, CDR2 SNEGSKA, per germline (reference sequence). The CDR3 extends over 13 amino acids. V was trimmed by 4 bases and J by 8 bases, leaving 15 bases between them. The DNA of the CDR3 is TGCAGTGCTAAAATGGGGGTCGGGGACATTCAGTACTTC. This translates into CSAKMGVGDIQYF.

In this sample, this clonotype turned up a few times. The J gene is TRBJ1-1, the V gene TRBV7-9; D not resolved. The germline gives CDR1 SEHNR, CDR2 FQNEAQ (reference sequence). This CDR3 has 13 amino acids. Trimming took off 4 bases at V and 1 base at J, with 7 bases between the two ends. The CDR3 spells CASSYISNTEAFF. The CDR3 DNA is TGTGCCAGCAGCTATATTTCGAACACTGAAGCTTTCTTT. Full variable domain (remainder filled in from reference TRBV7-9 and TRBJ1-1): DTGVSQNPRHKITKRGQNVTFRCDPISEHNRLYWYRQTLGQGPEFLTYFQNEAQLEKSRLLSDRFSAERPKGSFSTLEIQRTEQGDSAMYLCASSYISNTEAFFGQGTRLTVV.

This clonotype has more than one count but fewer than ten. The chain links TRBV12-3 or TRBV12-4 to TRBJ1-2; weak D call: TRBD1 (5 bases). The ends were cut back, 5 bases at V and 4 bases at J, with 11 bases in the middle. This CDR3 spans 13 amino acids. The chain's CDR3 is CASSPRALYGYTF. As DNA, the CDR3 is TGTGCCAGCAGTCCCAGGGCCCTCTATGGCTACACCTTC.

This clonotype was observed a few times. The rearrangement links TRBV9 to TRBJ2-7; 10 positions agree with TRBD2. The CDR3 spans 15 residues. With V trimmed by 3 bases and J by 7 bases, 10 bases remained unmatched. Germline assignment: CDR1 SGDLS and CDR2 YYNGEE. CDR3 amino acids: CASSERAGGPREQYF. The CDR3 DNA reads as TGTGCCAGCAGCGAGAGAGCGGGAGGGCCTCGGGAGCAGTACTTC.